This TCR beta chain was obtained from a study of blood T cell repertoires in COVID-19. Turning to the study itself: Acute and convalescent COVID-19 samples came from the United States, Italy and Spain. PBMCs, B-cell-depleted T cells, or T cells provided the cDNA or gDNA that made up the material.

V was pared by 0 bases and J by 3 bases, with 10 bases between. This CDR3 is 14 amino acids long. Germline-derived CDR1 and CDR2 are SGHRS and YFSETQ. In the original analysis: Estimation of nucleated cell counts was performed using reference gene primer amplification. Assay used: immunoSEQ multiplex PCR; TCRdb lists only in-frame clones, some missing. V and J calls and clone size follow that table, whereas D and trimming were derived from the DNA. The sample has 110,000 or so clones; more than 80% are singletons. Sequenced material: peripheral blood. V usage is TRBV5-1 and J usage is TRBJ2-7; the D gene is possibly TRBD2 (5 bases). The receptor comes from a woman in her 50s with acute or convalescent COVID-19. CDR3 protein: CASSLGGSLYEQYF. As DNA, the CDR3 is TGCGCCAGCAGCTTGGGAGGGTCACTCTACGAGCAGTACTTC.